The 5 T cell receptor beta chains below were found in one sample sequenced in a study of identical twins (dated by TCRdb to 2016 to 2017). The library was generated by 5' RACE. Sequencing was carried out with an Illumina HiSeq 2000. TCRdb ran its own pipeline on the public reads, namely fastp trimming at Q25 and MiXCR clone calling, and kept in-frame beta chains. When rows share a CDR3 protein, they turn into one entry using the most common DNA and genes. The sample table contains more than 1.5 million distinct CDR3 sequences; only one count was recorded for about 31% of them. 0.27% of the sample belongs to the ten largest clones. The sample consisted of cord blood. The receptors were gathered from a newborn girl in good health.

This clonotype was found a few times. The CDR3 DNA is TGTGCCAGCAGTTCGGGACCCATATGGCAGCCCCAGCATTTT. Translated, it gives CASSSGPIWQPQHF. The J gene is TRBJ1-5, the V gene TRBV6-6; D is possibly TRBD1 (5 bases). Trimming removed 4 bases from V and 7 bases from J, with 14 bases in between. CDR3 size: 14 residues. Germline assignment: CDR1 MNHNY and CDR2 SVGAGI (reference sequence).

This clonotype occurred a few times. The junction differs from germline at one of its ends, possibly a read error. The chain joins TRBV7-2 to TRBJ2-3; D is perhaps TRBD2 (6 bases). The germline gives CDR1 SGHTA, CDR2 FQGNSA. This CDR3 region has 15 residues. The CDR3 sequence is CASSLARESADTQYF. The CDR3 region has the DNA TGTGCCAGCAGCCTAGCCCGGGAGTCGGCAGATACGCAGTATTTT.

This clonotype turned up a few times. The chain has TRBV12-3 or TRBV12-4 and TRBJ2-5, with D unclear. There are 14 residues in the CDR3. Deletions cut 1 base from V and 4 bases from J, with 10 bases between. CDR3 protein: CASSLVDWGETQYF. The DNA for the CDR3 is TGTGCCAGCAGTTTAGTCGATTGGGGAGAGACCCAGTACTTC.

Comment on this clonotype: At one end, the junction sequence differs from germline, possibly due to a read error. The rearrangement links TRBV5-1 to TRBJ2-1, with 7 bases lining up with TRBD2. CDR3 length equals 17 residues. Germline V gene lookup returns CDR1 SGHRS and CDR2 YFSETQ. The CDR3 is CAGSLVGLAADAYEQFF. The CDR3 DNA reads as TGCGCCGGCAGCTTGGTGGGGCTAGCGGCCGATGCGTATGAGCAGTTCTTC.

At least ten counts were recorded for this clonotype. The V gene is TRBV25-1, the J gene TRBJ2-4; D gene unclear. The CDR3 covers 14 residues. Germline CDR1 MGHDK, CDR2 SYGVNS. V was shortened by 4 bases and J by 0 bases, with 7 bases between the two germline ends. CDR3 coding DNA: TGTGCCAGCAGTGCGACACCAGCCAAAAACATTCAGTACTTC. This sequence encodes CASSATPAKNIQYF.